The present entry profiles one T cell receptor beta chain with its context. Its antigen remains unknown. PCR employed 60 Vbeta and 13 Jbeta primers. Here immunoSEQ multiplex PCR was the method, and the copy in TCRdb shows in-frame clones only, minus some. The top ten hold 9.5% to 13% of the sample, which has roughly 34,000 clones, approximately 67% seen once. This sample stems from a study of cytomegalovirus exposure and HLA in healthy donors. Whole-study findings and limits: Earlier analysis yielded a pattern in which most TCR beta V segments were productive about 90% or about 30% of the time. An analysis that came later showed most CMV-associated TCR beta chains appearing HLA-restricted.

CDR3 length: 15 amino acids. V gave up 2 bases and J gave up 0 bases, with 5 bases separating them. Germline V gene data show CDR1 as SGHVS and CDR2 as FQNEAQ. Source material: PBMCs. The rearrangement links TRBV7-8 to TRBJ2-6; no definite D call. The receptor was derived from a man in his forties in good health and CMV-seropositive. The CDR3 reads CASSLWSSGANVLTF. The CDR3 DNA is TGTGCCAGCAGCTTATGGAGCTCTGGGGCCAACGTCCTGACTTTC.